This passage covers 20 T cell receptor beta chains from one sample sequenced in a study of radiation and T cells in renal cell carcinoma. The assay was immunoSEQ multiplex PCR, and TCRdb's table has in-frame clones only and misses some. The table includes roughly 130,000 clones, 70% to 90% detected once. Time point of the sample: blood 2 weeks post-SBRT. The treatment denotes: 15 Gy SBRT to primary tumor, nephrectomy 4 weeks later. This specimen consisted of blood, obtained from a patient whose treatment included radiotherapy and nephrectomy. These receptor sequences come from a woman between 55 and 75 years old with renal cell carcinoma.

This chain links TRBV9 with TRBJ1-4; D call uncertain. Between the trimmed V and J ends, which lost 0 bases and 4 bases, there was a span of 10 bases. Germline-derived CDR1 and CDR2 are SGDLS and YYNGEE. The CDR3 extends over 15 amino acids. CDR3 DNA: TGTGCCAGCAGCGTAGGGGCAAGCATTAATGAAAAACTGTTTTTT. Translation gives CASSVGASINEKLFF.

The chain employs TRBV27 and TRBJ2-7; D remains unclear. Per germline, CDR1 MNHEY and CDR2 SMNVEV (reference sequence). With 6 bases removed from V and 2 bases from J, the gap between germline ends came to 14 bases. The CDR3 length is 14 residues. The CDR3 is CASSPLYSPYEQYF. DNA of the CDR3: TGTGCCAGCAGCCCCCTCTATAGCCCCTACGAGCAGTACTTC.

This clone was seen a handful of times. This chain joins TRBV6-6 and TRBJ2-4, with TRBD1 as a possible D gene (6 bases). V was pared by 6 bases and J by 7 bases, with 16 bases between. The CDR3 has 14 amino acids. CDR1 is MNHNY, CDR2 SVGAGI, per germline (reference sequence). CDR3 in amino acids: CASSGRTDSNIQYF. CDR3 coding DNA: TGTGCCAGCAGCGGCAGAACGGACAGCAACATTCAGTACTTC.

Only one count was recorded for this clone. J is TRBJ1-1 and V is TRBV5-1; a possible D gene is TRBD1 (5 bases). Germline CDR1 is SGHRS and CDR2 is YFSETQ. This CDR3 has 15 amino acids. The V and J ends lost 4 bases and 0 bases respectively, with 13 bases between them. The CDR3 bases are TGCGCCAGCAGCCCGGACACGAACGTGAACACTGAAGCTTTCTTT. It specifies CASSPDTNVNTEAFF.

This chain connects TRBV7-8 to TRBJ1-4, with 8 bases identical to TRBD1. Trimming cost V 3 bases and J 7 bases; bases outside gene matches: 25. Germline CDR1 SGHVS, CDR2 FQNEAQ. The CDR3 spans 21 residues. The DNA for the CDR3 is TGTGCCAGCAGCTTTAGGCCCACAGTGACAGGGGATAGGAGTTTTTCTGAAAAACTGTTTTTT. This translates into CASSFRPTVTGDRSFSEKLFF.

This chain's CDR3 is CASSEASAGSTDTQYF. In nucleotides, the CDR3 is TGTGCCAGCAGTGAAGCGTCGGCAGGGAGCACAGATACGCAGTATTTT. The chain joins TRBV6-1 to TRBJ2-3, with D possibly matching TRBD1 (5 bases). The germline gives CDR1 MNHNS, CDR2 SASEGT. V was clipped by 0 bases and J by 0 bases, with 10 bases between them. The CDR3 covers 16 residues.

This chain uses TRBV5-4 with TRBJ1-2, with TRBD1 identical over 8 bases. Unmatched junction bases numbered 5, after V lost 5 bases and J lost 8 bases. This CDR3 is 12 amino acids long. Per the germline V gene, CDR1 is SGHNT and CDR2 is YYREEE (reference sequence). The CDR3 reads CASRGQVGGYTF. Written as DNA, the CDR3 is TGTGCCAGCAGGGGACAGGTAGGCGGCTACACCTTC.

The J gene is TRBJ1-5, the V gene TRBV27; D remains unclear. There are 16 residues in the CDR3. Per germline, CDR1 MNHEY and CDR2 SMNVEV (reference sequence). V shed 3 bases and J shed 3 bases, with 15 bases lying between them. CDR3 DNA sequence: TGTGCCAGCAGTTTTAACCCACCGGGAAACAATCAGCCCCAGCATTTT. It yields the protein CASSFNPPGNNQPQHF.

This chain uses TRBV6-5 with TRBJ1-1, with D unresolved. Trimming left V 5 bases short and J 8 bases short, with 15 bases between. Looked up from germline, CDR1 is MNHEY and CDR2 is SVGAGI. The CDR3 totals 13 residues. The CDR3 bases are TGTGCCAGCAGTCCCCGAACCCGACCCGAAGCTTTCTTT. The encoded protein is CASSPRTRPEAFF.

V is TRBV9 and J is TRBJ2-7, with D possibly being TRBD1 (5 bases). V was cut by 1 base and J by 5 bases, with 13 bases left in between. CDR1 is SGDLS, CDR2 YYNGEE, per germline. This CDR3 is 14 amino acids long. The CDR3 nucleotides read TGTGCCAGCAGCGTAAGGGCAGGGCCGGACGAGCAGTACTTC. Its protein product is CASSVRAGPDEQYF.

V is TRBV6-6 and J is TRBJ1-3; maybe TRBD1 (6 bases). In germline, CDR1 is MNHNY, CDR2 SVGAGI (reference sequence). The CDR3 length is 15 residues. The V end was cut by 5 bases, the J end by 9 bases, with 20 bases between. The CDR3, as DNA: TGTGCCAGCAGTGCAGGACAGACCTTTGCGGGCACCATATATTTT. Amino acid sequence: CASSAGQTFAGTIYF.

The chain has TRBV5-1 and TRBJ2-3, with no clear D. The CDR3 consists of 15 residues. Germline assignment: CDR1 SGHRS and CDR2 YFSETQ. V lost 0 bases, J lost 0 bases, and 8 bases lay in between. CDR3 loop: CASSLVGRSTDTQYF. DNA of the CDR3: TGCGCCAGCAGCTTGGTAGGGCGAAGCACAGATACGCAGTATTTT.

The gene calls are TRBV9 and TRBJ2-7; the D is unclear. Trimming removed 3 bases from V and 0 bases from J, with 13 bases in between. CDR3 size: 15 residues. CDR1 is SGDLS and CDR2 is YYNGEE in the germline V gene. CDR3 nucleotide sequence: TGTGCCAGCAGCGCCGACTTGACCAGCTCCTACGAGCAGTACTTC. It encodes CASSADLTSSYEQYF.

CDR3 amino acids: CASSIRPGRNYGYTF. CDR3 coding DNA: TGTGCCAGTAGTATACGCCCAGGAAGAAACTATGGCTACACCTTC. The rearrangement joins TRBV19 to TRBJ1-2, with D unresolved. Trimming shortened V by 2 bases and J by 2 bases, and 12 bases separated the two germline ends. CDR3 length equals 15 residues. Germline V gene sequence: CDR1 LNHDA, CDR2 SQIVND (reference sequence).

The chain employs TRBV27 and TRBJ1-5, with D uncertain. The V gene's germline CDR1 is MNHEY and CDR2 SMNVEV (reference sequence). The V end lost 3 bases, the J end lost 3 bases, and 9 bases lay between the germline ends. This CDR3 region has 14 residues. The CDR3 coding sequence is TGTGCCAGCAGTTTGAAAGGATCCAATCAGCCCCAGCATTTT. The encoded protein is CASSLKGSNQPQHF.

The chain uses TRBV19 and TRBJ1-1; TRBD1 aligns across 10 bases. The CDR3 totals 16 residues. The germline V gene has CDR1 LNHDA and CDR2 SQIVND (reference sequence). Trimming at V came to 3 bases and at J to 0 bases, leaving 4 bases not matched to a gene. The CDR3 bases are TGTGCCAGTAGTATTGGACAGGGGGTGTTGAACACTGAAGCTTTCTTT. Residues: CASSIGQGVLNTEAFF.

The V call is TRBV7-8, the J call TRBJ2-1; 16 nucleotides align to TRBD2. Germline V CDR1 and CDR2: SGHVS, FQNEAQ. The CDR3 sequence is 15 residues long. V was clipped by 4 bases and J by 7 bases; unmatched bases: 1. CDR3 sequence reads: CASSWGLAGGNEQFF. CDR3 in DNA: TGTGCCAGCAGCTGGGGACTAGCGGGGGGGAATGAGCAGTTCTTC.

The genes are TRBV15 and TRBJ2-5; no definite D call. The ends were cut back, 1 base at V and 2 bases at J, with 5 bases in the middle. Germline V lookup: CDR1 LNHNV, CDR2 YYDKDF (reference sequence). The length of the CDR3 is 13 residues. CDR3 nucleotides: TGTGCCACCAGCAGAGGTTATCAAGAGACCCAGTACTTC. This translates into CATSRGYQETQYF.

The CDR3 DNA sequence: TGTGCCAGTAGTCCTATCCTAGGACAGGACTATGGCTACACCTTC. It specifies CASSPILGQDYGYTF. This chain uses TRBV19 with TRBJ1-2, with 7 positions matching TRBD1. V lost 5 bases and J lost 3; bases outside the gene matches: 9. The CDR3 length is 15 residues. CDR1 is LNHDA and CDR2 is SQIVND in the germline V gene (reference sequence).

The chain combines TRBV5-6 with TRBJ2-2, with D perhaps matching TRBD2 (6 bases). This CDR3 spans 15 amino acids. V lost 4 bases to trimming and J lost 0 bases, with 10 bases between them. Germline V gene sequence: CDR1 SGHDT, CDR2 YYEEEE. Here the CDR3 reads CASSHGGTNTGELFF. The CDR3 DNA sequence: TGTGCCAGCAGCCACGGCGGGACGAACACCGGGGAGCTGTTTTTT.